This T cell receptor beta chain came from a study of graft-versus-host responses after intestinal transplantation. The overall study: Each recipient received anti-thymocyte globulin induction, then tacrolimus and steroids for approximately 3 years.

The CDR3 is 15 amino acids. Germline V gene lookup returns CDR1 SGHDT and CDR2 YYEEEE. After removal of 4 bases from V and 10 bases from J, the junction contained 13 bases not matched to a gene. Overall study findings and caveats: Early post-transplant falls in HvG clones accompanied the peak levels of circulating GvH clones.

The study plated some 200,000 CFSE-labeled responders with some 200,000 irradiated, violet-dye-labeled stimulators. Only in-frame clones appear in the TCRdb table, and some are missing; sequencing was by immunoSEQ multiplex PCR. The data contain 17,000 or so clones, approximately 38% of them singletons. This chain connects TRBV5-6 to TRBJ2-5, with TRBD2 matching 10 bases. The TCR was taken from a human patient who received an intestinal transplant. This specimen was alloreactive CD8+ T cells from a mixed lymphocyte reaction culture, taken before intestinal transplant. Noted subset: CFSE-low proliferating T cells sorted from approximately six-day pre-transplant mixed lymphocyte reaction (GvH or HvG direction). The CDR3: CASSRRLAGVQDQYF. The CDR3 DNA follows: TGTGCCAGCAGCCGACGCCTAGCGGGAGTTCAGGACCAGTACTTC.